This TCR beta chain was sequenced for a study of blood T cell repertoires in COVID-19. Sequencing was performed with immunoSEQ multiplex PCR; in TCRdb, only in-frame clones are kept and a portion is missing. The sample records 440,000 or so clones, around 89% being singletons. Seattle patients were enrolled while actively infected and followed longitudinally. The CDR3 length is 13 residues. In germline, CDR1 is SNHLY, CDR2 FYNNEI. Trimming left V 1 base short and J 7 bases short, with 8 bases between. The sample was peripheral blood. The V and J genes are TRBV2 and TRBJ2-1; D gene unclear. This receptor was obtained from a woman aged 40 to 49 with COVID-19, enrolled during active disease. The CDR3 DNA sequence: TGTGCCAGCAGTGAAGTTCCGAGTAATGAGCAGTTCTTC. It specifies CASSEVPSNEQFF.